These 10 T cell receptor beta chains came from one sample sequenced in a study of blood T cell repertoires in COVID-19. Using immunoSEQ multiplex PCR, the repertoire was profiled, and TCRdb retains in-frame clones only, with some absent. The sample holds some 210,000 clones, 70% to 90% seen once. Sample: peripheral blood. These TCRs come from a woman in her 70s with active or convalescent COVID-19.

This rearrangement joins TRBV28 to TRBJ1-5; possible D gene TRBD1, 5 bases. Trimming removed 2 bases at V and 2 bases at J, with 19 bases between. The CDR3 extends over 18 amino acids. The germline V gene encodes CDR1 MDHEN and CDR2 SYDVKM. CDR3 sequence: CASSLTVGGRAGNQPQHF. The CDR3 DNA reads as TGTGCCAGCAGTTTAACAGTAGGTGGCAGGGCGGGCAATCAGCCCCAGCATTTT. Drawing the rest from reference TRBV28 and TRBJ1-5, the complete variable domain is DVKVTQSSRYLVKRTGEKVFLECVQDMDHENMFWYRQDPGLGLRLIYFSYDVKMKEKGDIPEGYSVSREKKERFSLILESASTNQTSMYLCASSLTVGGRAGNQPQHFGDGTRLSIL.

The chain links TRBV2 to TRBJ2-1; D might be TRBD2 (5 bases). The CDR3 consists of 14 residues. CDR1 and CDR2 from the germline V gene are SNHLY and FYNNEI. V was shortened by 3 bases and J by 4 bases, with 10 bases between the two germline ends. The CDR3 nucleotides are TGTGCCAGCAGTGAGACCCGAGGGTACAATGAGCAGTTCTTC. It specifies CASSETRGYNEQFF.

V is TRBV5-6 and J is TRBJ2-7; 10 bases line up with TRBD2. Germline V CDR1 and CDR2: SGHDT, YYEEEE. The CDR3 loop spans 15 amino acids. Losses at the gene ends were 4 bases for V and 3 bases for J; bases not matched to a gene: 7. CDR3 coding DNA: TGTGCCAGCAGCCATACTAGCGGGAAGAACTACGAGCAGTACTTC. Translating it yields CASSHTSGKNYEQYF. Full variable domain (remainder filled in from reference TRBV5-6 and TRBJ2-7): DAGVTQSPTHLIKTRGQQVTLRCSPKSGHDTVSWYQQALGQGPQFIFQYYEEEERQRGNFPDRFSGHQFPNYSSELNVNALLLGDSALYLCASSHTSGKNYEQYFGPGTRLTVT.

The chain is built from TRBV7-3 and TRBJ2-1; either TRBD1 or TRBD2 may fit D (11 bases each). V was clipped by 4 bases and J by 6 bases, with 31 bases between them. The CDR3 is 20 residues long. Germline-derived CDR1 and CDR2 are SGHTA and FQGTGA. The CDR3 nucleotides read TGTGCCAGCAGCTCTAGGACAGGGGGCATAGCGGGAGGGAGGGGCAATGAGCAGTTCTTC. Protein sequence: CASSSRTGGIAGGRGNEQFF.

The V call is TRBV18, the J call TRBJ1-1; a weak D match, TRBD1 (5 bases). Germline CDR1 reads KGHSH; CDR2 reads LQKENI. V lost 2 bases, J lost 3 bases, and 10 bases lay in between. The CDR3 sequence is 14 residues long. This chain's CDR3 is CASSPKGRDTEAFF. CDR3 nucleotides: TGTGCCAGCTCACCAAAGGGGAGGGACACTGAAGCTTTCTTT.

This chain connects TRBV6-1 to TRBJ2-1; D remains ambiguous. Trimming took off 3 bases at V and 6 bases at J, with 3 bases between the two ends. The CDR3 totals 11 residues. Germline values: CDR1 MNHNS, CDR2 SASEGT. This CDR3 reads CASSDLNEQFF. In nucleotides, the CDR3 is TGTGCCAGCAGTGACCTCAATGAGCAGTTCTTC.

This clone was counted only a few times. The rearrangement uses TRBV5-1 and TRBJ2-7; D remains ambiguous. This CDR3 is 13 amino acids long. V gave up 0 bases and J gave up 7 bases, with 11 bases separating them. Germline assignment: CDR1 SGHRS and CDR2 YFSETQ. CDR3 sequence: CASSLAATAEQYF. The CDR3 DNA sequence: TGCGCCAGCAGCTTGGCCGCCACAGCTGAGCAGTACTTC.

The chain links TRBV5-1 to TRBJ2-7, with no clear D. CDR1 and CDR2 from the germline V gene are SGHRS and YFSETQ. V lost 7 bases, J lost 5 bases, and 19 bases lay in between. The length of the CDR3 is 14 residues. The CDR3 loop reads CASFMTGSCDEQYF. CDR3 coding DNA: TGCGCCAGCTTCATGACTGGGTCCTGTGACGAGCAGTACTTC.

The chain recombines TRBV10-3 with TRBJ2-1; TRBD2 might be the D (6 bases). V was clipped by 6 bases and J by 4 bases, with 16 bases between them. The CDR3 is 15 residues long. Germline values: CDR1 ENHRY, CDR2 SYGVKD. The CDR3 loop is CAIRQAGVDYNEQFF. CDR3 nucleotides: TGTGCCATCAGACAAGCGGGTGTGGATTACAATGAGCAGTTCTTC.

The chain joins TRBV28 to TRBJ2-3, with TRBD2 matching 10 bases. CDR3 length: 14 amino acids. The J segment lost 4 bases and the V segment lost 6 bases, leaving 4 bases of the junction unmatched. The germline V gene encodes CDR1 MDHEN and CDR2 SYDVKM. The CDR3 DNA reads as TGTGCCAGCAGGCCTAGCGGGAGAGCAGATACGCAGTATTTT. It is translated as CASRPSGRADTQYF.